This record concerns one TCR beta chain sequence. No antigen is known for it. The use of a sample-barcoded 5' primer and a J-beta primer mix characterized a second PCR of about 7 to 12 cycles. Each cDNA was tagged by a template-switch adaptor containing 12 random nucleotides. Sequencing yielded, for each sample, at least 3 million paired-end reads carrying CDR3. From the 5' RACE reads, TCRdb called clonotypes with MiXCR, one entry per CDR3 protein. This table has around 2 million distinct CDR3 sequences, approximately 39% appearing once. Total RNA extraction produced at least 5.5 micrograms (per sample) for the study. The data derive from a study of blood T cells in healthy people across ages. General study points: Greater diversity and more naive CD4+ cells were seen in long-lived donors than in aged donors.

This CDR3 is 14 amino acids long. The V and J genes are TRBV21-1 and TRBJ1-4; the D call of TRBD1 is as the table states it, not checked on the DNA. TRBV21-1 is a known pseudogene. The TCR was taken from a human donor in good health. The source material was blood. CDR3 nucleotide sequence: TGTGCCAACCACCGGGACAGGTTTGTTGAAAAACTGTTTTTT. Its translation: CANHRDRFVEKLFF.